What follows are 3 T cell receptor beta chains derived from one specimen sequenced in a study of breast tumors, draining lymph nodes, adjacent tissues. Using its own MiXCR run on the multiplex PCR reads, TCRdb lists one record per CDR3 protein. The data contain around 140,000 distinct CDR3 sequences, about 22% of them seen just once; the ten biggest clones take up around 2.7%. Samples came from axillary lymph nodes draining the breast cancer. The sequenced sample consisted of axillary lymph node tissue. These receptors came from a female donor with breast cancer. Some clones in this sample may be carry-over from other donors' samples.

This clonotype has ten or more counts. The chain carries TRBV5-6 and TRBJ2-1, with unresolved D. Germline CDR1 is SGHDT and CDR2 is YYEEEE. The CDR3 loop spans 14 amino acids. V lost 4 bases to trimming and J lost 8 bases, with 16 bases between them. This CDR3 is CASSLYHTGDEQFF. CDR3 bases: TGTGCCAGCAGCCTATACCACACCGGAGATGAGCAGTTCTTC.

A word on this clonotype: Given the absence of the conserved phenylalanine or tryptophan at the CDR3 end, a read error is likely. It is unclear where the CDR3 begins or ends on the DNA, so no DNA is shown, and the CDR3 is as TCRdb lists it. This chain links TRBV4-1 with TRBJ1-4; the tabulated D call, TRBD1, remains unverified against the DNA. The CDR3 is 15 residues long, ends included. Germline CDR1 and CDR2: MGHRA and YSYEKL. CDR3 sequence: CAGSQVAGGNEKPFS.

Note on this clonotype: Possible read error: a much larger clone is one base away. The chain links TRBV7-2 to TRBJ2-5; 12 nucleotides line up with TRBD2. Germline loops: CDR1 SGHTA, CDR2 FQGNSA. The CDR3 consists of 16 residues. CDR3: CASSRGLAGIQGTQYF. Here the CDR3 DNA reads TGTGCCAGCAGCCGCGGACTAGCGGGAATCCAAGGGACCCAGTACTTC.